This passage covers 5 T cell receptor beta chains from one sample sequenced in a study of shared clonotypes between healthy human individuals. Assay used: immunoSEQ multiplex PCR; TCRdb lists only in-frame clones, some missing. Counted here are about 2.1 million clones, about 93% occurring once; the ten biggest clones make up approximately 1.7%. Naive CD8 cells were CD45RO-negative, positively selected for CCR7, excluding terminally differentiated effector memory CD45RA+ cells. The sequencing sample was made of naive CD8+ T cells from PBMCs. These TCRs come from a man younger than 35 in good health. Some clones in this sample may be carry-over from other donors' samples.

The genes are TRBV28 and TRBJ2-5, with 11 bases matching TRBD2. Germline CDR1 and CDR2: MDHEN and SYDVKM. V lost 6 bases, J lost 1 base, and 1 base stayed unmatched. This CDR3 is built from 14 residues. The CDR3 DNA reads TGTGCCAGCAGGGGACTAGCGGCCCAAGAGACCCAGTACTTC. It translates to CASRGLAAQETQYF.

The CDR3 sequence: CASSLTPGPDTDTQYF. CDR3 nucleotides: TGTGCCAGCAGCCTTACCCCGGGGCCCGACACAGATACGCAGTATTTT. The rearrangement uses TRBV7-9 and TRBJ2-3; D possibly matches TRBD1 or TRBD2 (5 bases each). Trimming shortened V by 5 bases and J by 2 bases, and 17 bases separated the two germline ends. This CDR3 has 16 residues. Germline-derived CDR1 and CDR2 are SEHNR and FQNEAQ (reference sequence).

A note on this clone: One junction end does not reproduce the germline sequence, and a read error may be involved. This chain joins TRBV5-1 and TRBJ2-5; D gene uncertain. Per the germline V gene, CDR1 is SGHRS and CDR2 is YFSETQ. The CDR3 is 12 amino acids. The CDR3 region is CASSFGQGTQYF. As DNA, the CDR3 is TGCGCCAGCAGCTTCGGGCAAGGGACCCAGTACTTC. Combining the CDR3 with reference TRBV5-1 and TRBJ2-5 gives the whole variable domain KAGVTQTPRYLIKTRGQQVTLSCSPISGHRSVSWYQQTPGQGLQFLFEYFSETQRNKGNFPGRFSGRQFSNSRSEMNVSTLELGDSALYLCASSFGQGTQYFGPGTRLLVL.

The chain couples TRBV9 to TRBJ1-2; 7 bases match TRBD1. The V gene end was trimmed by 7 bases and the J gene end by 4 bases; junction bases not matched to a gene: 7. Per germline, CDR1 SGDLS and CDR2 YYNGEE. The CDR3 spans 13 residues. For the CDR3, the DNA is TGTGCCAGCGGGGAGACAGGGTCCTATGGCTACACCTTC. Protein: CASGETGSYGYTF.

V gene TRBV13 combines with J gene TRBJ1-1; weak D call: TRBD1 (5 bases). Germline V gene sequence: CDR1 PRHDT, CDR2 FYEKMQ (reference sequence). V was pared by 4 bases and J by 8 bases, with 14 bases between. This CDR3 contains 13 residues. In DNA, the CDR3 is TGTGCCAGCAGCTCGCCAAGGGGCGAGGAAGCTTTCTTT. It encodes CASSSPRGEEAFF.